This is a list of T cell receptor beta chains from one sample in a study of chemoradiotherapy in HPV16-positive cancers. Here immunoSEQ multiplex PCR was the method, and the copy in TCRdb shows in-frame clones only, minus some. The table includes fewer than 15,000 clones, 88% detected once. The sequences come from blood, collected from a patient who underwent chemoradiotherapy. The receptors shown here come from a human donor with HPV-associated anogenital cancer. The CDR3 runs from the conserved cysteine through the conserved F or W. Each record gives: clone size, D gene, J gene, V gene, CDR3 DNA, CDR3 protein. A D gene is named only where the DNA matches it firmly. The listing skips clone size in some rows; elsewhere it reads once, few, many or a size class.

.,.,TRBJ1-2,TRBV7-2,TGTGCCAGCAGCCGAGGTACCAATCAACGGTATGGCTACACCTTC,CASSRGTNQRYGYTF
once,TRBD2,TRBJ2-2,TRBV18,TGTGCCAGCTCACCACCAGCGGGAGGCGCGAACACCGGGGAGCTGTTTTTT,CASSPPAGGANTGELFF
.,.,TRBJ2-6,TRBV28,TGTGCCAGCAGTTTATGGGGAACTGGGGCCAACGTCCTGACTTTC,CASSLWGTGANVLTF
.,.,TRBJ1-3,TRBV5-1,TGCGCCAGCAGCTCAGGTCCGACAGGTTATGGAAACACCATATATTTT,CASSSGPTGYGNTIYF
.,TRBD1,TRBJ1-1,TRBV7-8,TGTGCCAGCAGCCTCCGGGACAGCAACATGAACACTGAAGCTTTCTTT,CASSLRDSNMNTEAFF
.,.,TRBJ2-2,TRBV19,TGTGCCAGTAGTAGGGTCACCGGGGAGCTGTTTTTT,CASSRVTGELFF
.,.,TRBJ2-7,TRBV7-9,TGTGCCAGCAGCTGGGCTCAGGTGGGTGAGCAGTACTTC,CASSWAQVGEQYF
.,.,TRBJ2-3,TRBV29-1,TGCAGCGTTGAAGATGGACAAGGTTTTTTGAGTACGCAGTATTTT,CSVEDGQGFLSTQYF
.,.,TRBJ1-3,TRBV6-5,TGTGCCAGCAGTTACTCCAACAGTCACTCTGGAAACACCATATATTTT,CASSYSNSHSGNTIYF
.,.,TRBJ2-5,TRBV5-1,TGCGCCAGCAGCCCATGGAGGGTTAGCGGAGAGACCCAGTACTTC,CASSPWRVSGETQYF
.,.,TRBJ2-2,TRBV5-4,TGTGCCAGCAGCCCCGGACAAAACACCGGGGAGCTGTTTTTT,CASSPGQNTGELFF